Listed below are T cell receptor beta chains from one sample, sequenced in a study of CD8+CD57+ T cells in acquired aplastic anemia. TCRdb reprocessed the reads with MiXCR, giving one entry per CDR3 protein. The repertoire holds about 95,000 distinct CDR3 sequences, roughly two thirds seen once, with about 62% in the top ten. The sample comprised sorted CD4+, CD8+, or CD8+CD57+ T cells (not recorded which) from PBMCs. Receptors were obtained from a human donor with aplastic anemia. The CDR3 runs from the conserved cysteine through the conserved F or W. D genes are given only for firm matches. Size values are once, few and many counts, or a class for expanded clones, and some rows have none.

abundance: .; v_gene: TRBV10-3; d_gene: TRBD1; j_gene: TRBJ1-2; CDR3nt: TGTGCCATCAGTGAGTCAACGGGACAGGGGGGAGGCTACACCTTC; CDR3aa: CAISESTGQGGGYTF
abundance: .; v_gene: TRBV7-2; d_gene: .; j_gene: TRBJ2-7; CDR3nt: TGTGCCAGCAGCATCGCCTACGAGCAGTACTTC; CDR3aa: CASSIAYEQYF
abundance: many; v_gene: TRBV2; d_gene: .; j_gene: TRBJ1-1; CDR3nt: TGTGCCAGCAGTTTTCTACGACAGGACACTGAAGCTTTCTTT; CDR3aa: CASSFLRQDTEAFF
abundance: .; v_gene: TRBV19; d_gene: TRBD1; j_gene: TRBJ2-7; CDR3nt: TGTGCCAGTAGTGTATGGACAGGGAGTTACGAGCAGTACTTC; CDR3aa: CASSVWTGSYEQYF
abundance: .; v_gene: TRBV11-1; d_gene: .; j_gene: TRBJ2-7; CDR3nt: TGTGCCAGCAGCTTAGCGGCCGGGAGCAAGTGGTCGGCAGTGCGCTACGAGCAGTACTTC; CDR3aa: CASSLAAGSKWSAVRYEQYF
abundance: .; v_gene: TRBV19; d_gene: TRBD2; j_gene: TRBJ2-3; CDR3nt: TGTGCCAGTAGCCCGACTAGCGGGAGAGCTTCCACAGATACGCAGTATTTT; CDR3aa: CASSPTSGRASTDTQYF
abundance: .; v_gene: TRBV20-1; d_gene: TRBD2; j_gene: TRBJ2-7; CDR3nt: TGCAGTGCTAGGGGAGAGGGGAGGGCCTACGAGCAGTACTTC; CDR3aa: CSARGEGRAYEQYF
abundance: .; v_gene: TRBV2; d_gene: .; j_gene: TRBJ2-3; CDR3nt: TGTGGGGACGGAGGGTCCATCGGAGATACGCAGTATTTT; CDR3aa: CGDGGSIGDTQYF
abundance: .; v_gene: TRBV2; d_gene: .; j_gene: TRBJ2-7; CDR3nt: TGTGCCAGCAGTGAAGCGTTGGTTGGGATCTACGAGCAGTACTTC; CDR3aa: CASSEALVGIYEQYF
abundance: .; v_gene: TRBV29-1; d_gene: .; j_gene: TRBJ1-1; CDR3nt: TGCAGCGTTGAAGATTCTACCCTAGAAGCTTTCTTT; CDR3aa: CSVEDSTLEAFF
abundance: .; v_gene: TRBV19; d_gene: .; j_gene: TRBJ1-2; CDR3nt: TGTGCCACCAATGAAGCGGGGGGCTACACCTTC; CDR3aa: CATNEAGGYTF
abundance: .; v_gene: TRBV24-1; d_gene: .; j_gene: TRBJ2-1; CDR3nt: TGTGCCACCAGTGACACCCCGGCCAAGCGGGTCGATGAGCAGTTCTTC; CDR3aa: CATSDTPAKRVDEQFF
abundance: .; v_gene: TRBV2; d_gene: .; j_gene: TRBJ1-2; CDR3nt: TGTGCCAGCAGGAGGGAACAAGGAGGCTACACCTTC; CDR3aa: CASRREQGGYTF
abundance: .; v_gene: TRBV7-2; d_gene: .; j_gene: TRBJ2-6; CDR3nt: TGTGCCAGCAGCTTTTTAGCTGGGGCCAACGTCCTGACTTTC; CDR3aa: CASSFLAGANVLTF
abundance: .; v_gene: TRBV20-1; d_gene: TRBD1; j_gene: TRBJ1-6; CDR3nt: TGCAGTGCTGGGCCCACAGGGGTTGGGGGGTATAATTCACCCCTCCACTTT; CDR3aa: CSAGPTGVGGYNSPLHF
abundance: .; v_gene: TRBV10-2; d_gene: TRBD1; j_gene: TRBJ1-1; CDR3nt: TGCGCCAGCAGGGGGACAGGTGGGAACACTGAAGCTTTCTTT; CDR3aa: CASRGTGGNTEAFF
abundance: once; v_gene: TRBV29-1; d_gene: TRBD1; j_gene: TRBJ1-2; CDR3nt: TGCAGCGTTGCTGGGCAGGGGGAATATGGCTACACCTTC; CDR3aa: CSVAGQGEYGYTF
abundance: once; v_gene: TRBV10-3; d_gene: TRBD2; j_gene: TRBJ2-5; CDR3nt: TGTGCCATCAGTGGTCTAGCGGGGGCCAGCCAAGAGACCCAGTACTTC; CDR3aa: CAISGLAGASQETQYF
abundance: .; v_gene: TRBV7-3; d_gene: .; j_gene: TRBJ2-2; CDR3nt: TGTGCCAGCAGCTCCCTCGGGACTTACACCGCCGGGGAGCTGTTTTTT; CDR3aa: CASSSLGTYTAGELFF
abundance: .; v_gene: TRBV2; d_gene: .; j_gene: TRBJ2-7; CDR3nt: TGTGCCAGCAGTTACGTATGGGCGGTTTGGTCCGAGCAGTACTTC; CDR3aa: CASSYVWAVWSEQYF
abundance: few; v_gene: TRBV7-2; d_gene: .; j_gene: TRBJ2-7; CDR3nt: TGTGCCAGCAGCTTCACGACGATCTACGAGCAGTACTTC; CDR3aa: CASSFTTIYEQYF
abundance: .; v_gene: TRBV20-1; d_gene: .; j_gene: TRBJ1-4; CDR3nt: TGCAGTGCTAGAGATTTTACAGGCAATGAAAAACTGTTTTTT; CDR3aa: CSARDFTGNEKLFF
abundance: .; v_gene: TRBV5-4; d_gene: .; j_gene: TRBJ2-1; CDR3nt: TGTGCCAGCAGCTTGGAAGCGGGCCTCTACAATGAGCAGTTCTTC; CDR3aa: CASSLEAGLYNEQFF
abundance: .; v_gene: TRBV19; d_gene: TRBD1; j_gene: TRBJ2-7; CDR3nt: TGTGCCAGTAGTAGCACCGGGACAGCTTACGAGCAGTACTTC; CDR3aa: CASSSTGTAYEQYF
abundance: .; v_gene: TRBV6-1; d_gene: .; j_gene: TRBJ1-2; CDR3nt: TGTGCCAGCAGTGAAGTGGCAGGGCGGAGCACCTTC; CDR3aa: CASSEVAGRSTF
abundance: .; v_gene: TRBV6-1; d_gene: .; j_gene: TRBJ2-7; CDR3nt: TGTGCCAGCAGTGAAACAGGGTCCTACGAGCAGTACTTC; CDR3aa: CASSETGSYEQYF
abundance: .; v_gene: TRBV11-2; d_gene: TRBD2; j_gene: TRBJ2-7; CDR3nt: TGTGCCAGCAGCTTACCTTCTTCTACTAGCGGGCTAACCCTCTACGAGCAGTACTTC; CDR3aa: CASSLPSSTSGLTLYEQYF
abundance: .; v_gene: TRBV12-3/TRBV12-4; d_gene: .; j_gene: TRBJ2-7; CDR3nt: TGTGCCAGCAGGTATTCGGCCTCCTACGAGCAGTACTTC; CDR3aa: CASRYSASYEQYF
abundance: .; v_gene: TRBV27; d_gene: .; j_gene: TRBJ2-6; CDR3nt: TGTGCCAGCAGTTCAATAGGGGGAAGTGGGGCCAACGTCCTGACTTTC; CDR3aa: CASSSIGGSGANVLTF
abundance: .; v_gene: TRBV4-3; d_gene: TRBD2; j_gene: TRBJ2-7; CDR3nt: TGCGCCAGCAGCCCCCGGGGTACGGGGGGGCTAACCTACGAGCAGTACTTC; CDR3aa: CASSPRGTGGLTYEQYF
abundance: few; v_gene: TRBV10-3; d_gene: .; j_gene: TRBJ2-3; CDR3nt: TGTGCCATCAGTCCTACATCCAACAATGATACGCAGTATTTT; CDR3aa: CAISPTSNNDTQYF
abundance: .; v_gene: TRBV20-1; d_gene: .; j_gene: TRBJ1-1; CDR3nt: TGCAGTGCTAGAGAAGGGCCAGAAGCTTTCTTT; CDR3aa: CSAREGPEAFF
abundance: many; v_gene: TRBV2; d_gene: TRBD2; j_gene: TRBJ2-7; CDR3nt: TGTGCCAGCAGCTTCTTAGCGGGGGGAAACGAGCAGTACTTC; CDR3aa: CASSFLAGGNEQYF
abundance: .; v_gene: TRBV20-1; d_gene: TRBD1; j_gene: TRBJ1-2; CDR3nt: TGCAGTGCTCCTGCGGGACAGGGGGGTTATGATAGCTACACCTTC; CDR3aa: CSAPAGQGGYDSYTF
abundance: .; v_gene: TRBV20-1; d_gene: .; j_gene: TRBJ2-5; CDR3nt: TGCAGTGCAAAATCGAGCCCCGTAGGAGAGACCCAGTACTTC; CDR3aa: CSAKSSPVGETQYF
abundance: few; v_gene: TRBV11-2; d_gene: TRBD2; j_gene: TRBJ2-5; CDR3nt: TGTGCCAGCACCCCGGGACTAGCGGGAGATCAAGAGACCCAGTACTTC; CDR3aa: CASTPGLAGDQETQYF
abundance: .; v_gene: TRBV20-1; d_gene: TRBD2; j_gene: TRBJ2-1; CDR3nt: TGCAGTGCTAAGTTTGCGGGGGGGCGTAATGAGCAGTTCTTC; CDR3aa: CSAKFAGGRNEQFF
abundance: .; v_gene: TRBV2; d_gene: .; j_gene: TRBJ1-6; CDR3nt: TGTGCCAGCAGGAGGCGTCTCTATAATTCACCCCTCCACTTT; CDR3aa: CASRRRLYNSPLHF
abundance: .; v_gene: TRBV24-1; d_gene: TRBD1; j_gene: TRBJ1-1; CDR3nt: TGTGCCACTCGAGGCACAGGGGTGAACACTGAAGCTTTCTTT; CDR3aa: CATRGTGVNTEAFF
abundance: once; v_gene: TRBV20-1; d_gene: .; j_gene: TRBJ1-6; CDR3nt: TGCAGTGCTTCAAGGGAAGGGTTCTCGGTCCACTTT; CDR3aa: CSASREGFSVHF
abundance: .; v_gene: TRBV2; d_gene: .; j_gene: TRBJ1-5; CDR3nt: TGTGCCAGCCGGACGGAGATTGGGGCTCAGCCCCAGCATTTT; CDR3aa: CASRTEIGAQPQHF
abundance: .; v_gene: TRBV25-1; d_gene: .; j_gene: TRBJ2-7; CDR3nt: TGTGCCAGCAGTAGAGGGAGGCCTGCCTACGAGCAGTACTTC; CDR3aa: CASSRGRPAYEQYF
abundance: once; v_gene: TRBV2; d_gene: .; j_gene: TRBJ2-7; CDR3nt: TGTGCCAGCAGGATCACGATCTACGAGCAGTACTTC; CDR3aa: CASRITIYEQYF
abundance: medium-sized; v_gene: TRBV20-1; d_gene: .; j_gene: TRBJ2-7; CDR3nt: TGCAGTGCTAGAGGGTCGGCAGACTACGAGCAGTACTTC; CDR3aa: CSARGSADYEQYF
abundance: .; v_gene: TRBV5-5; d_gene: .; j_gene: TRBJ2-5; CDR3nt: TGTGCCAGCAGCTCCCAGATGGGTCCTGAGACCCAGTACTTC; CDR3aa: CASSSQMGPETQYF